The clone carrying this TCR beta chain was detected once. Its specificity is unknown. The data belong to a study of cytomegalovirus exposure and HLA in healthy donors. TCRdb's table, derived via immunoSEQ multiplex PCR, lists solely in-frame clones and lacks some. The sample yields approximately 200,000 clones, 88% seen once. Germline V gene data show CDR1 as SGHNT and CDR2 as YENEEA. Trimming removed 3 bases at V and 0 bases at J, with 9 bases between. The CDR3 spans 15 residues. General study results and limits: Usually a TCR sequence was rare, but some public TCRs were found in many donors. It was 160 or so TCR beta chains that were listed as cytomegalovirus-associated.

This clonotype originated in a woman between 18 and 29 years old in good health and CMV-seronegative. V is TRBV11-3 and J is TRBJ2-1; tentatively, D is TRBD1 (5 bases). The sample was PBMCs. CDR3 nucleotide sequence: TGTGCCAGCAGCTTCGGACAAGCCTCCTACAATGAGCAGTTCTTC. Protein sequence: CASSFGQASYNEQFF. Full variable domain (missing parts from reference TRBV11-3 and TRBJ2-1): EAGVVQSPRYKIIEKKQPVAFWCNPISGHNTLYWYLQNLGQGPELLIRYENEEAVDDSQLPKDRFSAERLKGVDSTLKIQPAELGDSAVYLCASSFGQASYNEQFFGPGTRLTVL.